The clone carrying this TCR beta chain was seen at least ten times. What it binds is unknown. The CDR3 end falls 3 residues outside the read, so it is completed with the germline J gene. V lost 4 bases to trimming and J lost 5 bases, with 18 bases between them. The CDR3 covers 15 residues. Germline CDR1 reads SGHKS; CDR2 reads YYEKEE (reference sequence). The data belong to a study of T cell clonality in common variable immunodeficiency. Study conclusions and caveats: CVID subjects had higher TCRbeta clonality than healthy controls, most marked in about a third. T cell subpopulation sequencing would be needed to explain CVID clonality.

Only in-frame clones appear in the TCRdb table, and some are missing; sequencing was by immunoSEQ multiplex PCR. The table lists tens of thousands of clones, with no singletons. The sequenced sample consisted of peripheral blood mononuclear cells. This receptor was taken from a person between 18 and 75 years old in good health. This sequence joins TRBV5-5 and TRBJ1-1; tentative D call: TRBD1 (5 bases). Incomplete CDR3 DNA: TGTGCCAGCAGCCCAACTCAGGGCGCCGGGACTGAA. This gives the protein CASSPTQGAGTE. The full-length CDR3 reads as CASSPTQGAGTEAFF. The whole variable domain, filled in from reference TRBV5-5 and TRBJ1-1, reads DAGVTQSPTHLIKTRGQQVTLRCSPISGHKSVSWYQQVLGQGPQFIFQYYEKEERGRGNFPDRFSARQFPNYSSELNVNALLLGDSALYLCASSPTQGAGTEAFFGQGTRLTVV.